This T cell receptor beta chain is drawn from a study of T cells after somatic rescue of genetic block. CDR1 and CDR2 (germline): SGHAT, FQNNGV. The germline V and J ends were trimmed by 3 bases and 5 bases, with 21 bases remaining between them. The CDR3 is made up of 17 amino acids. Assay: immunoSEQ multiplex PCR; the TCRdb copy retains only in-frame clones and omits some. Of roughly 12,000 clones in the sample, approximately 79% were seen once. This clone was counted a single time. This receptor was taken from a boy younger than 18. The V call is TRBV11-2, the J call TRBJ2-3, with a possible D match to TRBD1 (6 bases). Sequencing used peripheral blood mononuclear cells (PBMCs). CDR3 coding DNA: TGTGCCAGCAGCTTGGGGAATGGCAGGGGTAGTTTAGATACGCAGTATTTT. It translates to CASSLGNGRGSLDTQYF.